This entry is about one T cell receptor (beta chain). Its target is not known. This sample also contains other DNA sequences that code for the same CDR3. Trimming stripped 4 bases from V and 1 base from J, with 8 bases between. The CDR3 totals 13 residues. Per germline, CDR1 KGHSH and CDR2 LQKENI. This sample was included in a study of cytomegalovirus exposure and HLA in healthy donors. Study conclusions and caveats: The authors later linked a missense DCLRE1C variant to TCR beta V- and J-gene trimming. Rarity characterized most TCR sequences, yet some public TCRs appeared in many donors.

The PCR contained 60 Vbeta and 13 Jbeta primers. Profiling relied on immunoSEQ multiplex PCR, and the TCRdb table lists in-frame clones only, not all of them. Of about 190,000 clones listed, more than 80% are singletons. The sample consisted of PBMCs. This sequence originates from a male donor in good health and CMV-seronegative. The chain carries TRBV18 and TRBJ2-7; D might be TRBD1 (6 bases). The CDR3 spells CASSRDNSYEQYF. In DNA, the CDR3 is TGTGCCAGCTCACGGGACAATTCCTACGAGCAGTACTTC.